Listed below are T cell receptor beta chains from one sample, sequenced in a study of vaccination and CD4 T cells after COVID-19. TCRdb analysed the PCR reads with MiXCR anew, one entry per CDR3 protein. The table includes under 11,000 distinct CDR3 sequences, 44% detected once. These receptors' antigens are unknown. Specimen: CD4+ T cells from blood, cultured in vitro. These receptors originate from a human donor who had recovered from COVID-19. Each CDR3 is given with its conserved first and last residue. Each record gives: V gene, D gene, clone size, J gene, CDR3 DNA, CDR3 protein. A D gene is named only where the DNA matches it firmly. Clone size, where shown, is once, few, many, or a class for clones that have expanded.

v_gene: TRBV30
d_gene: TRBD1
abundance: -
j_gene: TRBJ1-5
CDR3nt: TGTGCCTGGGCTACAGGGGGGAATCAGCCCCAGCATTTT
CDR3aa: CAWATGGNQPQHF

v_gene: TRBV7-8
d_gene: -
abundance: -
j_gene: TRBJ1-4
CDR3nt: TGTGCCAGCAGCTTAGGAACGGGTAACGAAAAACTGTTTTTT
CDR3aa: CASSLGTGNEKLFF

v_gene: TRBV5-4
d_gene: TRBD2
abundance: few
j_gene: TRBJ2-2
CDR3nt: TGTGCCAGCAGCTTGGGGACTAGCGTCACCGGGGAGCTGTTTTTT
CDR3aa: CASSLGTSVTGELFF

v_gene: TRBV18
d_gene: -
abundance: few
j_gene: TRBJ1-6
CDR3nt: TGTGCCAGCTCACCGTCACAAGCGGACTCACCCCTCCACTTT
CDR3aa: CASSPSQADSPLHF

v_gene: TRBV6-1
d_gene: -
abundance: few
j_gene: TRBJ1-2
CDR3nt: TGTGCCAGCAGGGGAGGCAGGAGCTATGGCTACACCTTC
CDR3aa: CASRGGRSYGYTF

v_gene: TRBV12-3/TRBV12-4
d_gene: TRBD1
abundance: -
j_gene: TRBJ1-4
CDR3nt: TGTGCCAGCAGTCTACAGGGGACTAATGAAAAACTGTTTTTT
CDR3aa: CASSLQGTNEKLFF

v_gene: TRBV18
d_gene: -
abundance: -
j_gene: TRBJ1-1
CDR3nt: TGTGCCAGCTTAGGGGACATGAACACTGAAGCTTTCTTT
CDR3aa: CASLGDMNTEAFF

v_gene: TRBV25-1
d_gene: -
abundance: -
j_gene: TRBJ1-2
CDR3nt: TGTGCCAGCAGTCGGGAAGGAAACTATGGCTACACCTTC
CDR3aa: CASSREGNYGYTF

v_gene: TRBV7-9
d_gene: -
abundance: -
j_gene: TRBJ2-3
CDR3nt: TGTGCCAGCGACCGGACGGGGGGCCGCACAGATACGCAGTATTTT
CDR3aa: CASDRTGGRTDTQYF

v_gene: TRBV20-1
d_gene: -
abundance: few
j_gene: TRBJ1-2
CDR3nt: TGCAGTGCTAGGGAAACCTTAGGCTTCGGAGTCGACAGCGACACCTTC
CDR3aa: CSARETLGFGVDSDTF

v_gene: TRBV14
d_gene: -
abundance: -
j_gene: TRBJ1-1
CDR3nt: TGTGCCAGCAGCCAAGATCGGTACAGGGAAGCTTTCTTT
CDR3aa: CASSQDRYREAFF

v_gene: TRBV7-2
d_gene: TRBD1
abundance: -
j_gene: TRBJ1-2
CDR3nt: TGTGCCAGCAGCTTAGATACGGGACAGGGAACAGCTGGCTACACCTTC
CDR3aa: CASSLDTGQGTAGYTF

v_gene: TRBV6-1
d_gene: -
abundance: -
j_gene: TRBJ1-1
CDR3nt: TGTGCCAGCAGCCCACGGGTCCCAAGTTGGACTGAAGCTTTCTTT
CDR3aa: CASSPRVPSWTEAFF

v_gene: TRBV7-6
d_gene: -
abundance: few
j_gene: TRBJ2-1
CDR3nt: TGTGCCAGCAGCTTAGGTCCAGGAGCCTCCTACAATGAGCAGTTCTTC
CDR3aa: CASSLGPGASYNEQFF